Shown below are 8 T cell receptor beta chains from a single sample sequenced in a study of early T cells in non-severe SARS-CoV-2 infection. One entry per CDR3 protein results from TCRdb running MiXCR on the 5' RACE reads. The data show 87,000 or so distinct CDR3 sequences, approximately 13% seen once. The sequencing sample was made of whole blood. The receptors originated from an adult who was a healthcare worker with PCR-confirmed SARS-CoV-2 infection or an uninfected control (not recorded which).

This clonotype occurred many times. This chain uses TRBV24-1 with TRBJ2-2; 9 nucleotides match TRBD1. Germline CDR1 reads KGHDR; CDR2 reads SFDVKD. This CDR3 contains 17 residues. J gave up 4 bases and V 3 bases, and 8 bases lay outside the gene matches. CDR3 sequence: CATSDPTGGPGTGELFF. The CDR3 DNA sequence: TGTGCCACCAGTGATCCCACAGGGGGCCCTGGCACCGGGGAGCTGTTTTTT.

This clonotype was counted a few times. The CDR3 is CASSTSGTYEQYF. CDR3 nucleotides: TGTGCCAGCAGTACTAGCGGAACCTACGAGCAGTACTTC. The V call is TRBV6-2 or TRBV6-3, the J call TRBJ2-7, with 8 bases fitting TRBD2. The CDR3 covers 13 residues. Germline CDR1 reads MNHEY; CDR2 reads SVGEGT. J gave up 2 bases and V 5 bases, and 2 bases lay outside the gene matches.

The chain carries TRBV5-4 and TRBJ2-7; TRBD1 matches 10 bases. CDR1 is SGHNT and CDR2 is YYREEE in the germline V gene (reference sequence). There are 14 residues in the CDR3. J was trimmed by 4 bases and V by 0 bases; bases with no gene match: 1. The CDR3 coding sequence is TGTGCCAGCAGCTTGGGGGACAGGGGATACGAGCAGTACTTC. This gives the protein CASSLGDRGYEQYF.

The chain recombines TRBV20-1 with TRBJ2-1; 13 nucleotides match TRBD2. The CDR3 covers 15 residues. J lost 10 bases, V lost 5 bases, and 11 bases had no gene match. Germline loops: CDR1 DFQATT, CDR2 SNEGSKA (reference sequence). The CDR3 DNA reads TGCAGTGCTGTGATACTAGCGGGAGGGCCAGGGGAGCAGTTCTTC. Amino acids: CSAVILAGGPGEQFF.

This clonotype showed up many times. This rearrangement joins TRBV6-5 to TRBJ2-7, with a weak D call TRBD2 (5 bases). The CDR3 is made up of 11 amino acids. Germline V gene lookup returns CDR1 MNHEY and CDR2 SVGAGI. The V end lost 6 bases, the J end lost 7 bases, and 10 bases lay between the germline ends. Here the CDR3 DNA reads TGTGCCAGCAGCTTAGGAGGAGAGCAGTACTTC. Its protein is CASSLGGEQYF.

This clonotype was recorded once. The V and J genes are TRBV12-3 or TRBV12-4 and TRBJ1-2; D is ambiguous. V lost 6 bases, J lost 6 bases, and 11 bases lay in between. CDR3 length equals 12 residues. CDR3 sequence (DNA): TGTGCCAGCAGGATTGACGTTGATGGCTACACCTTC. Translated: CASRIDVDGYTF.

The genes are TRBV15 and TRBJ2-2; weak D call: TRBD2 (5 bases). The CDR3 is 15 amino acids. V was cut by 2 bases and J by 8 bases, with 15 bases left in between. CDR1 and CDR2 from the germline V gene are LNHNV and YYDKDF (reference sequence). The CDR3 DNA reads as TGTGCCACCAGCAGAACCGCCGGCGGGTATGGGGAGCTGTTTTTT. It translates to CATSRTAGGYGELFF.

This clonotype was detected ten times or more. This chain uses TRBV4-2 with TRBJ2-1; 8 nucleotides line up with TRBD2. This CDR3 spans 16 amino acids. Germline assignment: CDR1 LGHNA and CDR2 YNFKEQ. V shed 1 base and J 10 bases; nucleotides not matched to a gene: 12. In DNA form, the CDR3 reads TGTGCCAGCAGCCAAGCCCTACGGGGGGGTTACGACGAGCAGTTCTTC. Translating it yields CASSQALRGGYDEQFF.